Shown below are 20 T cell receptor beta chains from a single sample sequenced in a study of long-term antiretroviral therapy in people with HIV. Run at survey level, the immunoSEQ assay was version v3.0. Assay used: immunoSEQ multiplex PCR; TCRdb lists only in-frame clones, some missing. The sample comprises some 28,000 clones, 80% to 95% of which are singletons, and 4% to 4.5% rests with the top ten. Sequenced here: unsorted PBMCs, sampled about 5.3 years after starting antiretroviral therapy. The receptors here all came from a woman in her 40s with HIV.

This chain links TRBV2 with TRBJ1-2, with TRBD1 matching 8 bases. CDR3 size: 13 residues. With 5 bases clipped from V and 6 bases from J, the junction kept 5 bases outside the gene matches. Germline-derived CDR1 and CDR2 are SNHLY and FYNNEI. The CDR3 nucleotides read TGTGCCAGCAGTTATCAGGGGGCGGATGGCTACACCTTC. This encodes CASSYQGADGYTF. The whole variable domain, filled in from reference TRBV2 and TRBJ1-2, reads EPEVTQTPSHQVTQMGQEVILRCVPISNHLYFYWYRQILGQKVEFLVSFYNNEISEKSEIFDDQFSVERPDGSNFTLKIRSTKLEDSAMYFCASSYQGADGYTFGSGTRLTVV.

This clone was found a few times. This chain joins TRBV6-1 and TRBJ2-7; 8 bases are shared with TRBD2. The CDR3 loop spans 15 amino acids. V dropped 5 bases and J dropped 4; count of bases not matched to a gene: 10. CDR1 MNHNS and CDR2 SASEGT come from the germline V gene. CDR3 region: CASSLAGSGWYEQYF. DNA for the CDR3: TGTGCCAGCAGTTTAGCGGGAAGCGGTTGGTACGAGCAGTACTTC.

The V gene is TRBV4-3, the J gene TRBJ2-7; D ambiguous. CDR1 and CDR2 from the germline V gene are LGHNA and YSLEER. With 0 bases removed from V and 0 bases from J, the gap between germline ends came to 6 bases. The CDR3 is 14 amino acids. CDR3 loop: CASSQDLLSYEQYF. CDR3 sequence (DNA): TGCGCCAGCAGCCAAGATTTGCTCTCCTACGAGCAGTACTTC.

This chain links TRBV12-5 with TRBJ1-1; no definite D call. This CDR3 is 17 amino acids long. Germline V gene data show CDR1 as LGHNT and CDR2 as FRNRAP. V was cut by 1 base and J by 4 bases, with 19 bases left in between. In nucleotides, the CDR3 is TGTGCTAGTGGTTTGGACGTACGTTCGGGGAGATCCACTGAAGCTTTCTTT. Encoded protein: CASGLDVRSGRSTEAFF.

The chain couples TRBV7-9 to TRBJ2-3, with 11 nucleotides matching TRBD2. With V trimmed by 3 bases and J by 5 bases, 1 base remained unmatched. The CDR3 covers 14 residues. The germline gives CDR1 SEHNR, CDR2 FQNEAQ (reference sequence). Here the CDR3 reads CASSFLAGGDTQYF. The CDR3, as DNA: TGTGCCAGCAGCTTTCTAGCGGGGGGAGATACGCAGTATTTT. The full variable domain, completed using reference TRBV7-9 and TRBJ2-3, is DTGVSQNPRHKITKRGQNVTFRCDPISEHNRLYWYRQTLGQGPEFLTYFQNEAQLEKSRLLSDRFSAERPKGSFSTLEIQRTEQGDSAMYLCASSFLAGGDTQYFGPGTRLTVL.

This chain connects TRBV4-2 to TRBJ1-5; possibly TRBD1 for D (5 bases). The CDR3 extends over 14 amino acids. CDR1 and CDR2 (germline): LGHNA, YNFKEQ. V was shortened by 1 base and J by 7 bases, with 11 bases between the two germline ends. The chain's CDR3 is CASSQGAGDQPQHF. The CDR3 nucleotides are TGTGCCAGCAGCCAAGGTGCCGGGGACCAGCCCCAGCATTTT.

This clone was picked up a small number of times. V and J are TRBV7-9 and TRBJ2-2, with TRBD1 as a possible D gene (6 bases). The CDR3 runs 16 residues. V lost 4 bases to trimming and J lost 3 bases, with 15 bases between them. The germline V gene has CDR1 SEHNR and CDR2 FQNEAQ (reference sequence). CDR3 sequence: CASSSPGQRDTGELFF. The CDR3 nucleotides are TGTGCCAGCAGCTCTCCGGGACAACGGGACACCGGGGAGCTGTTTTTT.

V is TRBV30 and J is TRBJ2-2; D not resolved. V was clipped by 7 bases and J by 4 bases, with 19 bases between them. The CDR3 consists of 15 residues. Germline V lookup: CDR1 GTSNPN, CDR2 SVGIG (reference sequence). The CDR3 nucleotides read TGTGCCTTCAATCCCCGAGACACCACCACCGGGGAGCTGTTTTTT. Its translation is CAFNPRDTTTGELFF.

This sequence joins TRBV5-1 and TRBJ2-7; D is perhaps TRBD1 (6 bases). V shed 1 base and J shed 0 bases, with 11 bases lying between them. The CDR3 totals 15 residues. Germline CDR1 and CDR2: SGHRS and YFSETQ. CDR3 nucleotide sequence: TGCGCCAGCAGCTTGCAGGGGTCGGCCTCCTACGAGCAGTACTTC. This sequence encodes CASSLQGSASYEQYF.

This clone was counted between two and nine times. The V gene is TRBV4-1, the J gene TRBJ2-7; 8 bases fit TRBD2. Germline V gene lookup returns CDR1 MGHRA and CDR2 YSYEKL. The CDR3 length is 20 residues. The J segment lost 4 bases and the V segment lost 2 bases, leaving 22 bases of the junction unmatched. The DNA of the CDR3 is TGCGCCAGCAGCCAAAGCTCCGGCGTTAGCGCCGGGGGGGCTCGGTACGAGCAGTACTTC. It encodes CASSQSSGVSAGGARYEQYF.

The chain employs TRBV19 and TRBJ1-1; the D is unclear. Between the trimmed V and J ends, which lost 6 bases and 0 bases, there was a span of 8 bases. Looked up from germline, CDR1 is LNHDA and CDR2 is SQIVND (reference sequence). The CDR3 runs 13 residues. The CDR3 DNA reads as TGTGCCAGTAGCGTGGACGTGAACACTGAAGCTTTCTTT. Its protein is CASSVDVNTEAFF.

This sequence joins TRBV27 and TRBJ1-6; unclear D gene. V was pared by 6 bases and J by 9 bases, with 21 bases between. The CDR3 has 16 residues. The germline V gene has CDR1 MNHEY and CDR2 SMNVEV (reference sequence). The CDR3 DNA reads TGTGCCAGCAGAGATACACGGGGTACGATTGGTTCACCCCTCCACTTT. Translating gives CASRDTRGTIGSPLHF.

The rearrangement joins TRBV28 to TRBJ1-2, with D maybe TRBD1 (5 bases). V was pared by 7 bases and J by 8 bases, with 20 bases between. Germline CDR1 is MDHEN and CDR2 is SYDVKM. The CDR3 consists of 14 residues. The CDR3 region has the DNA TGTGCCAGCACCCTGGGACGGGCCGTGAGGGGCTACACCTTC. Translated: CASTLGRAVRGYTF.

The chain couples TRBV11-3 to TRBJ2-2; D not certain. Germline lookup yields CDR1 SGHNT and CDR2 YENEEA. CDR3 size: 14 residues. Trimming cost V 3 bases and J 6 bases, with 11 bases left between them. The DNA of the CDR3 is TGTGCCAGCAGCTTGGAAGGGTGGTCCGGGGAGCTGTTTTTT. As protein: CASSLEGWSGELFF. Looking up the rest from reference TRBV11-3 and TRBJ2-2 gives the full variable domain: EAGVVQSPRYKIIEKKQPVAFWCNPISGHNTLYWYLQNLGQGPELLIRYENEEAVDDSQLPKDRFSAERLKGVDSTLKIQPAELGDSAVYLCASSLEGWSGELFFGEGSRLTVL.

The genes are TRBV30 and TRBJ1-3, with D perhaps TRBD1 (5 bases). Germline V gene data show CDR1 as GTSNPN and CDR2 as SVGIG (reference sequence). The CDR3 contains 16 residues. Trimming pared 0 bases from V and 2 bases from J, leaving 14 bases between. The CDR3 nucleotides are TGTGCCTGGAGTGTACATTTCGGGGGTACTGGAAACACCATATATTTT. It encodes CAWSVHFGGTGNTIYF.

The chain links TRBV29-1 to TRBJ2-1, with D perhaps matching TRBD1 (5 bases). Between the trimmed V and J ends, which lost 5 bases and 5 bases, there was a span of 13 bases. Looked up from germline, CDR1 is SQVTM and CDR2 is ANQGSEA. CDR3 size: 13 residues. CDR3 loop: CSVIPQGHNEQFF. The CDR3, as DNA: TGCAGCGTTATACCGCAGGGCCACAATGAGCAGTTCTTC.

This clone was seen only a few times. The J gene is TRBJ2-3, the V gene TRBV7-2, with D possibly TRBD2 on 6 matching bases. Trimming stripped 5 bases from V and 5 bases from J, with 8 bases between. The CDR3 length is 12 residues. CDR1 and CDR2 (germline): SGHTA, FQGNSA. CDR3 bases: TGTGCCAGCAGCAAAGCGGGAGATACGCAGTATTTT. This encodes CASSKAGDTQYF.

The chain combines TRBV9 with TRBJ2-3; no firm D call. Germline V gives CDR1 SGDLS, CDR2 YYNGEE. V lost 0 bases to trimming and J lost 4 bases, with 12 bases between them. The CDR3 is 15 amino acids. Written as DNA, the CDR3 is TGTGCCAGCAGCGTAGATCCGGACCCGGCAGATACGCAGTATTTT. Translation: CASSVDPDPADTQYF.

This sequence joins TRBV11-3 and TRBJ1-2; D not certain. V gave up 0 bases and J gave up 0 bases, with 8 bases separating them. CDR1 and CDR2 from the germline V gene are SGHNT and YENEEA. The CDR3 sequence is 15 residues long. This CDR3 is CASSLDPAANYGYTF. The DNA of the CDR3 is TGTGCCAGCAGCTTAGATCCCGCCGCTAACTATGGCTACACCTTC.

The chain carries TRBV7-6 and TRBJ2-5, with a possible D match to TRBD2 (6 bases). The CDR3 length is 15 residues. Trimming left V 5 bases short and J 4 bases short, with 17 bases between. Germline V CDR1 and CDR2: SGHVS, FNYEAQ. CDR3 sequence reads: CASSRNRLGGETQYF. CDR3 coding DNA: TGTGCCAGCAGCCGAAATAGGTTGGGGGGAGAGACCCAGTACTTC.